The present T cell receptor (beta chain) was sequenced within a study of blood T cell repertoires in COVID-19. This clone was seen a few times. Sequencing was performed with immunoSEQ multiplex PCR; in TCRdb, only in-frame clones are kept and a portion is missing. Counted here are about 280,000 clones, approximately 80% occurring once; the ten biggest clones make up 4.5% to 6%. This sequence originates from a man in his forties who had been exposed to COVID-19. Input material: PBMCs or T cells enriched from blood (not recorded which).

The CDR3 coding sequence is TGTGCCAGCAGCCCCCGGGACAGTCTTAAAAACATTCAGTACTTC. Translating gives CASSPRDSLKNIQYF. This chain uses TRBV3-1 (or the pseudogene TRBV3-2) with TRBJ2-4, with 7 bases identical to TRBD1. Trimming at V came to 4 bases and at J to 4 bases, leaving 7 bases not matched to a gene. Germline V gives CDR1 LGHDT, CDR2 YNNKEL (reference sequence). The CDR3 spans 15 residues.